This entry features one TCR beta chain sequence. Its antigen is not known. Distinct nucleotide sequences in the sample also encode this CDR3. Only in-frame clones appear in the TCRdb table, and some are missing; sequencing was by immunoSEQ multiplex PCR. The table has roughly 810,000 clones, approximately 96% seen once. This sample is part of a study of shared clonotypes between healthy human individuals. Study conclusions and caveats: It was the non-shared clonotypes that had lower generation probabilities than clonotypes shared by all four donors. Enrolling few donors narrowed the genetic and exposure-history diversity that was represented.

Terminally differentiated effector memory CD45RA+ cells were excluded from the naive CD8 cells, which were CD45RO-negative and positively selected for CCR7. Trimming cost V 3 bases and J 2 bases; bases outside gene matches: 3. The CDR3 is 14 amino acids. Germline V gene sequence: CDR1 GTSNPN, CDR2 SVGIG (reference sequence). The chain combines TRBV30 with TRBJ1-5; 8 bases are shared with TRBD1. The receptor was isolated from a man aged 30 to 39 in good health. Input material: naive CD8+ T cells sorted from blood. The CDR3 DNA reads TGTGCCTGGAGCGAGGGACAGGGCAATCAGCCCCAGCATTTT. Its protein is CAWSEGQGNQPQHF.